The 2 T cell receptor beta chains below were found in one sample sequenced in a study of regulatory T cells in long-lasting Graves disease. The TCR beta library used iRepertoire HTBI primers with Arm-PCR amplification of CDR3. One entry per CDR3 protein results from TCRdb running MiXCR on the multiplex PCR reads. The sample lists roughly 530,000 distinct CDR3 sequences, around 16% occurring once. As to time point: newly diagnosed GD, antithyroid drugs for less than 3 months. From RNA extracted from PBMCs, the TCR library was made. These records were also assigned to another study, of T cells in Graves' hyperthyroidism and ophthalmopathy.

Sample: peripheral blood mononuclear cells (PBMCs), taken at new diagnosis, from a patient treated with antithyroid drugs. All receptors come from a woman aged 35-65 years with Graves disease.

The DNA for the CDR3 is TGTGCCAGCAGTTTTAATCAGCCCCAGCATTTT. Amino acid sequence: CASSFNQPQHF. This chain connects TRBV12-3 or TRBV12-4 to TRBJ1-5, with D unresolved. The CDR3 loop spans 11 amino acids. V lost 3 bases to trimming and J lost 4 bases, with 1 base between them.

V gene TRBV5-6 combines with J gene TRBJ2-3; weak D call: TRBD2 (7 bases). Trimming cost V 0 bases and J 4 bases, with 15 bases left between them. Germline loops: CDR1 SGHDT, CDR2 YYEEEE. CDR3 size: 16 residues. CDR3 protein: CASSLGGGSFPDTQYF. In DNA form, the CDR3 reads TGTGCCAGCAGCTTGGGGGGGGGCTCTTTCCCAGATACGCAGTATTTT. Full variable domain (outside the CDR3, taken from reference TRBV5-6 and TRBJ2-3): DAGVTQSPTHLIKTRGQQVTLRCSPKSGHDTVSWYQQALGQGPQFIFQYYEEEERQRGNFPDRFSGHQFPNYSSELNVNALLLGDSALYLCASSLGGGSFPDTQYFGPGTRLTVL.